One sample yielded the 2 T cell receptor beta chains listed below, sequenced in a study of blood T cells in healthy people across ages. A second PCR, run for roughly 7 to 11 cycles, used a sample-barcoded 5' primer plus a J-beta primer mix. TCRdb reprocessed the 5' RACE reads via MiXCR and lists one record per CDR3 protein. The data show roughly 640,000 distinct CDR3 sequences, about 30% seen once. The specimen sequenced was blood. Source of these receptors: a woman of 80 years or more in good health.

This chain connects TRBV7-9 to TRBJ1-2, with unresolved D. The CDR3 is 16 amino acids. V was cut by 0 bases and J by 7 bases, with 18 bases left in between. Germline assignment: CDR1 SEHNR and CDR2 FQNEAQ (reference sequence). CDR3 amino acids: CASSLADREALSGYTF. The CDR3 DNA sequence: TGTGCCAGCAGCTTAGCGGATAGGGAGGCCTTGAGTGGCTACACCTTC.

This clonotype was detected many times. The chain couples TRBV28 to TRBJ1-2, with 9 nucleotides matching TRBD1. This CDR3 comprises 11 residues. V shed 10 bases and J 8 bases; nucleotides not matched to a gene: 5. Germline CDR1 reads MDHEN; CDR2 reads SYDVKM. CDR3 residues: CATRQGEGYTF. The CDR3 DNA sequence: TGTGCCACCCGACAGGGGGAAGGCTACACCTTC.